This TCR beta chain was identified in a study of blood T cell repertoires in COVID-19. Study summary: Donors in the United States, Italy and Spain gave samples during acute or convalescent COVID-19. The cDNA or gDNA used as material had been derived from T cells, B-cell-depleted T cells, or PBMCs.

CDR3 size: 16 residues. V dropped 5 bases and J dropped 4; count of bases not matched to a gene: 13. Per the germline V gene, CDR1 is SGHAT and CDR2 is FQNNGV. Authors' analysis steps: Amplification of reference gene primers was used by the study to estimate nucleated cell counts. The method was immunoSEQ multiplex PCR; TCRdb's version includes in-frame clones alone and lacks a portion of them. That table supplies the V and J calls and clone size; D and trimming were determined from the DNA. In the table there are roughly 280,000 clones, roughly nine tenths of which are singletons. The TCR was taken from a man aged 18 to 35 with active or convalescent COVID-19. V and J are TRBV11-2 and TRBJ2-7; 8 bases line up with TRBD1. The sample taken for sequencing was peripheral blood. The CDR3, as DNA: TGTGCCAGCAGCCCTCTCGAGCGACAGGGGACTTACGAGCAGTACTTC. Translating gives CASSPLERQGTYEQYF. Full variable domain (outside the CDR3, taken from reference TRBV11-2 and TRBJ2-7): EAGVAQSPRYKIIEKRQSVAFWCNPISGHATLYWYQQILGQGPKLLIQFQNNGVVDDSQLPKDRFSAERLKGVDSTLKIQPAKLEDSAVYLCASSPLERQGTYEQYFGPGTRLTVT.